This T cell receptor (beta chain) was recorded in a study of blood T cells in healthy people across ages. For every donor, a draw yielded around 10 milliliters of peripheral blood. Total RNA amounts of at least 6 micrograms were extracted per sample. Germline lookup yields CDR1 MNHNS and CDR2 SASEGT. The CDR3 covers 16 residues. The J segment lost 3 bases and the V segment lost 7 bases, leaving 12 bases of the junction unmatched. A second PCR of roughly 7 to 11 cycles used a sample-barcoded 5' primer and a J-beta primer mix. Each sample yielded at least 3 million CDR3-containing paired-end reads. TCRdb itself ran the 5' RACE reads through MiXCR, one entry per CDR3 protein. This sample yields approximately 800,000 distinct CDR3 sequences, of which about half are seen a single time; about a sixth belongs to the top ten.

The sample taken for sequencing was blood. This receptor was taken from a man aged 80 or over in good health. The chain has TRBV6-1 and TRBJ1-1; 9 nucleotides line up with TRBD1. CDR3 amino acids: CASKRRDRDVDTEAFF. The CDR3 nucleotides read TGTGCCAGCAAACGCCGGGACAGGGACGTCGACACTGAAGCTTTCTTT.